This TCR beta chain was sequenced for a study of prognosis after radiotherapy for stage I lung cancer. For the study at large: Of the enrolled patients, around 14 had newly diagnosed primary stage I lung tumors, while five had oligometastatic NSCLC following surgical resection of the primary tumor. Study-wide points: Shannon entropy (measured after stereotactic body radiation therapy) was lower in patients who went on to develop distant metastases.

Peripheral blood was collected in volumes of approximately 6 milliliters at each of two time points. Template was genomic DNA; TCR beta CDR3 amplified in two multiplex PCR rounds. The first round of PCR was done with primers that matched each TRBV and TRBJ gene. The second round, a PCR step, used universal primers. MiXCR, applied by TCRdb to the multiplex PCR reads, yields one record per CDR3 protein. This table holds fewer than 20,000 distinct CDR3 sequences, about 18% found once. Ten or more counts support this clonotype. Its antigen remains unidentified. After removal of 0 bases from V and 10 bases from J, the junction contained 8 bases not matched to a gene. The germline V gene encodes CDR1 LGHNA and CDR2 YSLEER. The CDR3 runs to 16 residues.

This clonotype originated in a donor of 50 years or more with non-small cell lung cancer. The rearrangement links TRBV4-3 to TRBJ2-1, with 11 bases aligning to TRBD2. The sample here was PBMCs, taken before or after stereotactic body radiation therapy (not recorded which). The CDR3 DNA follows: TGCGCCAGCAGCCAAGACGGTAGCGGGAGGGCCGGGGAGCAGTTCTTC. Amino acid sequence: CASSQDGSGRAGEQFF.